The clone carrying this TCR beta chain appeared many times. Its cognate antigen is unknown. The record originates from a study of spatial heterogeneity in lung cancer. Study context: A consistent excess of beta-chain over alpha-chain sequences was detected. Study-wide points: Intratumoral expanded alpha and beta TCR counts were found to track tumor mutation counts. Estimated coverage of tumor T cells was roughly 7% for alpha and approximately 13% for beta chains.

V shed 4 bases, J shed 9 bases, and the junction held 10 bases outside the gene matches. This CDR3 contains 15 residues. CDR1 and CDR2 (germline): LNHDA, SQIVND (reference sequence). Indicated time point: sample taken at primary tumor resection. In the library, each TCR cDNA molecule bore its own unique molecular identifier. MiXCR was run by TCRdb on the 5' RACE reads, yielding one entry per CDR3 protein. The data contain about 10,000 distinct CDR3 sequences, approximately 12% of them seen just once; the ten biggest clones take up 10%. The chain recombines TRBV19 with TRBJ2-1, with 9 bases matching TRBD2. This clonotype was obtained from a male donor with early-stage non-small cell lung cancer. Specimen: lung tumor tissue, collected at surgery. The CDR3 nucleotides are TGTGCCAGTAGTACGTCCCGGACTAGCGTAATTGAGCAGTTCTTC. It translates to CASSTSRTSVIEQFF.